These 32 T cell receptor beta chains originate from one sample sequenced in a study of blood T cell repertoires in COVID-19. Clones were read by immunoSEQ multiplex PCR, and TCRdb kept only the in-frame ones, dropping some. Here the sample spans fewer than 70,000 clones, around 87% being singletons. Material: peripheral blood. Every receptor here comes from a human donor in a cohort sampled during active COVID-19.

V and J are TRBV29-1 and TRBJ2-7, with 8 bases matching TRBD1. The V segment lost 4 bases and the J segment 5 bases; nucleotides outside the gene matches: 10. The germline V gene has CDR1 SQVTM and CDR2 ANQGSEA. This CDR3 contains 14 residues. CDR3 nucleotide sequence: TGCAGCGTTGCTTCGGGACAGGCCCTCCACGAGCAGTACTTC. Its translation: CSVASGQALHEQYF.

A note on this clone: At one of its ends the junction is not consistent with the germline gene, which may arise from a read error. The J gene is TRBJ2-3, the V gene TRBV7-7; 9 nucleotides agree with TRBD2. The CDR3 has 15 amino acids. The germline V gene encodes CDR1 SSHAT and CDR2 FNYEAQ (reference sequence). The CDR3 DNA follows: TGTGCTAGCAGCATCAGCGGGGGGCGCCTAGATACGCAGTATTTT. This gives the protein CASSISGGRLDTQYF. Full variable domain (rest looked up from reference TRBV7-7 and TRBJ2-3): GAGVSQSPRYKVTKRGQDVTLRCDPISSHATLYWYQQALGQGPEFLTYFNYEAQPDKSGLPSDRFSAERPEGSISTLTIQRTEQRDSAMYRCASSISGGRLDTQYFGPGTRLTVL.

The rearrangement uses TRBV12-3 or TRBV12-4 and TRBJ1-2; D is ambiguous. The germline V and J ends were trimmed by 6 bases and 1 base, with 9 bases remaining between them. CDR3 length equals 13 residues. Written as DNA, the CDR3 is TGTGCCAGCAGCCCAAACATTAACTATGGCTACACCTTC. This encodes CASSPNINYGYTF.

The chain recombines TRBV2 with TRBJ2-7; a possible D gene is TRBD2 (5 bases). Trimming cost V 4 bases and J 2 bases, with 12 bases left between them. The CDR3 loop spans 14 amino acids. CDR1 and CDR2 (germline): SNHLY, FYNNEI. CDR3 in amino acids: CASSVSRAAYEQYF. In nucleotides, the CDR3 is TGTGCCAGCAGTGTCTCGAGGGCGGCCTACGAGCAGTACTTC.

The V and J genes are TRBV14 and TRBJ2-1, with unresolved D. CDR1 and CDR2 (germline): SGHDN, FVKESK. With 0 bases removed from V and 0 bases from J, the gap between germline ends came to 9 bases. The CDR3 runs to 16 residues. CDR3 coding DNA: TGTGCCAGCAGCCAAGATGGCGGTAGCTCCTACAATGAGCAGTTCTTC. It yields the protein CASSQDGGSSYNEQFF.

The chain carries TRBV7-8 and TRBJ2-7; D is unresolved. V lost 4 bases and J 3 bases, leaving 10 bases between the germline ends. The length of the CDR3 is 13 residues. Germline V gene data show CDR1 as SGHVS and CDR2 as FQNEAQ. The chain's CDR3 is CASSSTDGYEQYF. The DNA for the CDR3 is TGTGCCAGCAGCTCAACAGACGGCTACGAGCAGTACTTC.

This chain joins TRBV5-6 and TRBJ1-1, with D hard to call. In germline, CDR1 is SGHDT, CDR2 YYEEEE. V lost 0 bases to trimming and J lost 3 bases, with 6 bases between them. This CDR3 comprises 13 residues. For the CDR3, the DNA is TGTGCCAGCAGCTTGGTGAGGGACACTGAAGCTTTCTTT. It translates to CASSLVRDTEAFF.

The chain combines TRBV4-2 with TRBJ2-3, with 9 bases fitting TRBD2. CDR1 is LGHNA, CDR2 YNFKEQ, per germline. The ends lost 1 base at V and 2 bases at J; junction bases unmatched: 7. The CDR3 extends over 17 amino acids. This chain's CDR3 is CASSQGLAGSYTDTQYF. CDR3 nucleotides: TGTGCCAGCAGCCAAGGGCTAGCGGGATCCTACACAGATACGCAGTATTTT.

CDR3 sequence reads: CASSPSGVGRQPQHF. CDR3 sequence (DNA): TGTGCCAGCAGCCCTTCGGGGGTGGGGAGGCAGCCCCAGCATTTT. The V call is TRBV5-6, the J call TRBJ1-5; D is possibly TRBD1 (5 bases). Looked up from germline, CDR1 is SGHDT and CDR2 is YYEEEE. The V end lost 4 bases, the J end lost 7 bases, and 18 bases lay between the germline ends. The CDR3 consists of 15 residues.

The genes are TRBV27 and TRBJ1-3, with 7 bases aligning to TRBD1. This CDR3 is 14 amino acids long. V trimming: 5 bases; J trimming: 3 bases; junction bases outside the gene matches: 4. Per germline, CDR1 MNHEY and CDR2 SMNVEV (reference sequence). As DNA, the CDR3 is TGTGCCAGCAGTCACAGGGGAATTGGAAACACCATATATTTT. Translation gives CASSHRGIGNTIYF.

The chain links TRBV4-2 to TRBJ2-2, with TRBD2 identical over 16 bases. The germline V gene has CDR1 LGHNA and CDR2 YNFKEQ. Trimming took 2 bases from V and 4 from J; bases not matched to a gene: 10. The CDR3 loop spans 20 amino acids. The CDR3 spells CASSQRMGLAGGPGTGELFF. CDR3 coding DNA: TGTGCCAGCAGCCAAAGGATGGGACTAGCGGGAGGGCCGGGCACCGGGGAGCTGTTTTTT.

The DNA for the CDR3 is TGTGCCAGCAGTGGAAACAGCATCACCGGGGAGCTGTTTTTT. Its translation: CASSGNSITGELFF. This chain uses TRBV2 with TRBJ2-2; the D is unclear. The V end was cut by 4 bases, the J end by 4 bases, with 10 bases between. This CDR3 spans 14 amino acids. Germline assignment: CDR1 SNHLY and CDR2 FYNNEI. Full variable domain (missing parts from reference TRBV2 and TRBJ2-2): EPEVTQTPSHQVTQMGQEVILRCVPISNHLYFYWYRQILGQKVEFLVSFYNNEISEKSEIFDDQFSVERPDGSNFTLKIRSTKLEDSAMYFCASSGNSITGELFFGEGSRLTVL.

V is TRBV19 and J is TRBJ1-1, with D unclear. V lost 5 bases to trimming and J lost 4 bases, with 11 bases between them. CDR1 and CDR2 from the germline V gene are LNHDA and SQIVND (reference sequence). The CDR3 sequence is 13 residues long. CDR3 in amino acids: CASSVLGVTEAFF. In DNA form, the CDR3 reads TGTGCCAGTAGTGTGTTGGGAGTCACTGAAGCTTTCTTT.

V and J are TRBV9 and TRBJ2-1; 12 bases are a match to TRBD2. The CDR3 loop spans 16 amino acids. CDR1 is SGDLS and CDR2 is YYNGEE in the germline V gene. The ends lost 3 bases at V and 6 bases at J; junction bases unmatched: 7. The CDR3 region is CASSGNLAGGRNEQFF. CDR3 coding DNA: TGTGCCAGCAGCGGAAATCTAGCGGGAGGGCGCAATGAGCAGTTCTTC. Drawing the rest from reference TRBV9 and TRBJ2-1, the complete variable domain is DSGVTQTPKHLITATGQRVTLRCSPRSGDLSVYWYQQSLDQGLQFLIQYYNGEERAKGNILERFSAQQFPDLHSELNLSSLELGDSALYFCASSGNLAGGRNEQFFGPGTRLTVL.

This clone was seen only a few times. The chain is built from TRBV5-4 and TRBJ1-6; TRBD1 might be the D (6 bases). Germline V CDR1 and CDR2: SGHNT, YYREEE (reference sequence). Trimming left V 2 bases short and J 10 bases short, with 10 bases between. This CDR3 spans 13 amino acids. CDR3 in amino acids: CASSFPGESPLHF. CDR3 sequence (DNA): TGTGCCAGCAGCTTCCCAGGGGAATCACCCCTCCACTTT.

The chain is built from TRBV4-2 and TRBJ1-5; no clear D. Germline V lookup: CDR1 LGHNA, CDR2 YNFKEQ. Trimming shortened V by 5 bases and J by 7 bases, and 9 bases separated the two germline ends. The CDR3 contains 12 residues. The CDR3 loop reads CASSDRRQPQHF. CDR3 in DNA: TGTGCCAGCAGCGATCGGCGGCAGCCCCAGCATTTT.

This sequence joins TRBV29-1 and TRBJ1-5; a possible D gene is TRBD1 (6 bases). Germline V gives CDR1 SQVTM, CDR2 ANQGSEA. The CDR3 has 13 residues. With 7 bases removed from V and 2 bases from J, the gap between germline ends came to 12 bases. The CDR3 is CSGPRGGNQPQHF. CDR3 in DNA: TGCAGCGGGCCCAGGGGTGGCAATCAGCCCCAGCATTTT.

The chain uses TRBV3-1 (or the pseudogene TRBV3-2) and TRBJ2-1; 10 nucleotides align to TRBD1. Losses at the gene ends were 0 bases for V and 8 bases for J; bases not matched to a gene: 7. The CDR3 consists of 16 residues. CDR1 is LGHDT, CDR2 YNNKEL, per germline (reference sequence). The CDR3: CASSQDWTGGVDEQFF. CDR3 DNA sequence: TGTGCCAGCAGCCAAGATTGGACAGGGGGGGTCGATGAGCAGTTCTTC.

This sequence joins TRBV4-3 and TRBJ1-2, with 12 bases fitting TRBD1. The germline V gene has CDR1 LGHNA and CDR2 YSLEER. V dropped 1 base and J dropped 4; count of bases not matched to a gene: 4. The CDR3 length is 16 residues. The CDR3 region has the DNA TGCGCCAGCAGCCAAGGTCTGGGACAGGGGGCCTATGGCTACACCTTC. Its translation: CASSQGLGQGAYGYTF.

The rearrangement joins TRBV7-6 to TRBJ2-3; 8 bases line up with TRBD2. Looked up from germline, CDR1 is SGHVS and CDR2 is FNYEAQ. V lost 5 bases to trimming and J lost 6 bases; unmatched junction nucleotides: 7. The CDR3 has 14 amino acids. CDR3 bases: TGTGCCAGCAGCCGTAGCGGGGAGGGGGATACGCAGTATTTT. It is translated as CASSRSGEGDTQYF.

V gene TRBV7-8 combines with J gene TRBJ1-6; no reliable D call. Germline CDR1 is SGHVS and CDR2 is FQNEAQ. This CDR3 has 15 amino acids. V lost 4 bases and J lost 2, with 9 bases in between. In nucleotides, the CDR3 is TGTGCCAGCAGCTCCCTACAGACCTATAATTCACCCCTCCACTTT. It translates to CASSSLQTYNSPLHF.

The CDR3 sequence is CASSQDRNSPLHF. As DNA, the CDR3 is TGTGCCAGCAGCCAGGACAGGAATTCACCCCTCCACTTT. This chain connects TRBV5-6 to TRBJ1-6; 7 nucleotides agree with TRBD1. J gave up 7 bases and V 4 bases, and 2 bases lay outside the gene matches. The CDR3 runs to 13 residues. Germline V gene sequence: CDR1 SGHDT, CDR2 YYEEEE.

In this sample, this clone turned up once. The V call is TRBV18, the J call TRBJ2-1; D is undetermined. With 2 bases removed from V and 8 bases from J, the gap between germline ends came to 10 bases. The CDR3 extends over 13 amino acids. The germline V gene has CDR1 KGHSH and CDR2 LQKENI. The CDR3 bases are TGTGCCAGCTCACCAACGGGTATGGATGAGCAGTTCTTC. Its translation: CASSPTGMDEQFF.

This chain joins TRBV16 and TRBJ2-7; D not certain. This CDR3 contains 11 residues. The germline V gene has CDR1 KGHSY and CDR2 FQNENV. Trimming removed 3 bases at V and 11 bases at J, with 11 bases between. CDR3 nucleotide sequence: TGTGCCAGCAGCCACGGCAGAGAGGAGTACTTC. Protein product: CASSHGREEYF.

The rearrangement joins TRBV4-3 to TRBJ2-1; 10 nucleotides agree with TRBD2. Germline V CDR1 and CDR2: LGHNA, YSLEER. V lost 0 bases, J lost 6 bases, and 5 bases stayed unmatched. The CDR3 loop spans 16 amino acids. The CDR3 loop reads CASSQEIWTSGNEQFF. DNA for the CDR3: TGCGCCAGCAGCCAAGAAATCTGGACTAGCGGCAATGAGCAGTTCTTC.

V is TRBV27 and J is TRBJ2-3; D unresolved. Germline V lookup: CDR1 MNHEY, CDR2 SMNVEV (reference sequence). Trimming removed 4 bases at V and 3 bases at J, with 2 bases between. The CDR3 has 11 amino acids. DNA of the CDR3: TGTGCCAGCAGTTCGACAGATACGCAGTATTTT. Translated: CASSSTDTQYF.

J is TRBJ1-4 and V is TRBV5-4; 7 bases agree with TRBD1. Germline CDR1 and CDR2: SGHNT and YYREEE (reference sequence). The CDR3 covers 14 residues. V shed 4 bases, J shed 4 bases, and the junction held 4 bases outside the gene matches. The CDR3 nucleotides are TGTGCCAGCAGCATGGGACAGCGTAATGAAAAACTGTTTTTT. It translates to CASSMGQRNEKLFF. Supplemented by reference TRBV5-4 and TRBJ1-4, the full variable domain reads ETGVTQSPTHLIKTRGQQVTLRCSSQSGHNTVSWYQQALGQGPQFIFQYYREEENGRGNFPPRFSGLQFPNYSSELNVNALELDDSALYLCASSMGQRNEKLFFGSGTQLSVL.

CDR3 protein: CASSQTYEQYF. CDR3 DNA sequence: TGTGCCAGCAGTCAAACCTACGAGCAGTACTTC. The V gene is TRBV6-2 or TRBV6-3, the J gene TRBJ2-7; D uncertain. V gave up 5 bases and J gave up 2 bases, with 4 bases separating them. CDR3 length: 11 residues. CDR1 and CDR2 from the germline V gene are MNHEY and SVGEGT.

This chain connects TRBV27 to TRBJ2-2; D unclear. CDR3 length equals 13 residues. Germline V gives CDR1 MNHEY, CDR2 SMNVEV (reference sequence). Trimming stripped 2 bases from V and 4 bases from J, with 5 bases between. The CDR3 bases are TGTGCCAGCAGTTTAGCACTCACCGGGGAGCTGTTTTTT. It yields the protein CASSLALTGELFF.

The chain recombines TRBV4-2 with TRBJ2-3; 7 nucleotides line up with TRBD2. The CDR3 covers 14 residues. CDR1 and CDR2 (germline): LGHNA, YNFKEQ. The V and J ends lost 9 bases and 2 bases, in that order; junction bases with no gene match: 8. As DNA, the CDR3 is TGTGCCAGACCGACTAGCTTATACACAGATACGCAGTATTTT. It translates to CARPTSLYTDTQYF.

This clone was seen a handful of times. The chain joins TRBV10-3 to TRBJ2-7; 9 bases line up with TRBD1. The CDR3 covers 14 residues. Germline-derived CDR1 and CDR2 are ENHRY and SYGVKD. The V and J ends lost 7 bases and 1 base, in that order; junction bases with no gene match: 5. CDR3 in DNA: TGTGCCATCACCAGGGACAGGGAGTCCTACGAGCAGTACTTC. This translates into CAITRDRESYEQYF.

The CDR3: CASTNSLGQGYQPQHF. CDR3 DNA sequence: TGTGCCAGTACCAATTCTTTGGGACAGGGATATCAGCCCCAGCATTTT. The chain joins TRBV19 to TRBJ1-5, with TRBD1 matching over 9 bases. J gave up 5 bases and V 7 bases, and 12 bases lay outside the gene matches. CDR1 and CDR2 from the germline V gene are LNHDA and SQIVND (reference sequence). The CDR3 length is 16 residues.